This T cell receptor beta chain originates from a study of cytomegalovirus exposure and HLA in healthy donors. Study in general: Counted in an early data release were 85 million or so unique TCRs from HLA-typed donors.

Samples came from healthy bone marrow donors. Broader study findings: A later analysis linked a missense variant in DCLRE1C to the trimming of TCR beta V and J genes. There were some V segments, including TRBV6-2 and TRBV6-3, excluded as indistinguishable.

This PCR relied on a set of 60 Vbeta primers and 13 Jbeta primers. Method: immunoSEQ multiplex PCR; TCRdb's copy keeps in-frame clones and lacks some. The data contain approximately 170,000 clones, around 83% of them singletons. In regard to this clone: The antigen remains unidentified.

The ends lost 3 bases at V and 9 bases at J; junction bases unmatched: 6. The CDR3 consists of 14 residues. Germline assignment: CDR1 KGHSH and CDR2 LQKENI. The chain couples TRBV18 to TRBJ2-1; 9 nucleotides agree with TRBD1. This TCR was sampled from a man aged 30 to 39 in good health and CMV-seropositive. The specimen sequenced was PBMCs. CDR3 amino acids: CASSPTGGGSEQFF. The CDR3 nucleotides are TGTGCCAGCTCACCGACAGGGGGAGGTTCTGAGCAGTTCTTC.